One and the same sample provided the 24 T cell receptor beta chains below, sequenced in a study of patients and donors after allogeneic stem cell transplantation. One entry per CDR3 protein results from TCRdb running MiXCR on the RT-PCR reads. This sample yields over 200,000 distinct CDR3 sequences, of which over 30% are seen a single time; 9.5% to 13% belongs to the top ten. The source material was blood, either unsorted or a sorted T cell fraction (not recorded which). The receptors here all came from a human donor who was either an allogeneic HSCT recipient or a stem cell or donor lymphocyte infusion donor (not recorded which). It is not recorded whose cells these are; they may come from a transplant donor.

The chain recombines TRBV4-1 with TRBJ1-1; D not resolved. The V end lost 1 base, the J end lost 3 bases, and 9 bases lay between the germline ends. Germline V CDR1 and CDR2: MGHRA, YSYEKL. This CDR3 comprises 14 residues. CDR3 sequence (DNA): TGCGCCAGCAGCCAAGCCATCTCCCACACTGAAGCTTTCTTT. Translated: CASSQAISHTEAFF.

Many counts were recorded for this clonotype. The chain's CDR3 is CSVESGEGTEAFF. CDR3 sequence (DNA): TGCAGCGTTGAATCAGGGGAGGGAACTGAAGCTTTCTTT. The chain combines TRBV29-1 with TRBJ1-1; weak D call: TRBD1 (6 bases). Between the trimmed V and J ends, which lost 2 bases and 5 bases, there was a span of 12 bases. CDR3 length: 13 amino acids. The germline CDR1 and CDR2 sequences are SQVTM and ANQGSEA.

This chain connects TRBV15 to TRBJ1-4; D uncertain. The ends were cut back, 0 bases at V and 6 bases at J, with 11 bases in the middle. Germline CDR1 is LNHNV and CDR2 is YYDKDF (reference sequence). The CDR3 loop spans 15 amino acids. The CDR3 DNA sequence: TGTGCCACCAGCAGAGATCCGGGGAGGGATGAAAAACTGTTTTTT. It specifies CATSRDPGRDEKLFF.

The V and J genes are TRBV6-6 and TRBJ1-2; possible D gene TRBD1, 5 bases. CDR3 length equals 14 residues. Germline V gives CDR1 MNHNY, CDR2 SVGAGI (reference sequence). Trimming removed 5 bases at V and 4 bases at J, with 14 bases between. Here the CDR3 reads CASSPRRDGYGYTF. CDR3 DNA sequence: TGTGCCAGCAGTCCCCGCCGGGACGGCTATGGCTACACCTTC.

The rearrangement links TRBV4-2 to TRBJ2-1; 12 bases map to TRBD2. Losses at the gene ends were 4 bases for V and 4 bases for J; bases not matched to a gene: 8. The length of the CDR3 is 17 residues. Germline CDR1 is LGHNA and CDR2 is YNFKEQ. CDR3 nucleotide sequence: TGTGCCAGCAGCCTCGGCTCCGGACTAGCGGGGTACAATGAGCAGTTCTTC. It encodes CASSLGSGLAGYNEQFF.

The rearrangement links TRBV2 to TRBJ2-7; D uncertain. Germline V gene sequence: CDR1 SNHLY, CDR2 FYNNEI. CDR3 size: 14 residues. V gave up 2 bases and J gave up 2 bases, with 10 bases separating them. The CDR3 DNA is TGTGCCAGCAGTGAACGCAGGAGTCCCTACGAGCAGTACTTC. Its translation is CASSERRSPYEQYF.

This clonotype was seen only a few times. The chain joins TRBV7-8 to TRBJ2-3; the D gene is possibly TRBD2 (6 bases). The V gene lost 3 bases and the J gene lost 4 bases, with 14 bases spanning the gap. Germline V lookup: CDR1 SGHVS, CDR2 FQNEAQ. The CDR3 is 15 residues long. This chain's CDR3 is CASSLSGGAPDTQYF. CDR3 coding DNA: TGTGCCAGCAGCTTGTCGGGCGGGGCCCCAGATACGCAGTATTTT.

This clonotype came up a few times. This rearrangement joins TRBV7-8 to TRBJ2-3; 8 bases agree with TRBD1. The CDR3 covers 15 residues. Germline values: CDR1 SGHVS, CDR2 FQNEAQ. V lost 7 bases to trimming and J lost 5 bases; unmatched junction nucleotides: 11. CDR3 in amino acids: CASIRQGAQEDTQYF. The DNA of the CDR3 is TGTGCCAGCATCCGGCAGGGGGCGCAAGAAGATACGCAGTATTTT.

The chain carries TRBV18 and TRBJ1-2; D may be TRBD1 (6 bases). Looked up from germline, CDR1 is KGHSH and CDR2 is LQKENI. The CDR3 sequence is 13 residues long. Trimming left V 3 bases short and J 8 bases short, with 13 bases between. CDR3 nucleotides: TGTGCCAGCTCACCCGGGGACATGCTGGGCTACACCTTC. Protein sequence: CASSPGDMLGYTF. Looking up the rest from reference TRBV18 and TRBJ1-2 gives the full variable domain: NAGVMQNPRHLVRRRGQEARLRCSPMKGHSHVYWYRQLPEEGLKFMVYLQKENIIDESGMPKERFSAEFPKEGPSILRIQQVVRGDSAAYFCASSPGDMLGYTFGSGTRLTVV.

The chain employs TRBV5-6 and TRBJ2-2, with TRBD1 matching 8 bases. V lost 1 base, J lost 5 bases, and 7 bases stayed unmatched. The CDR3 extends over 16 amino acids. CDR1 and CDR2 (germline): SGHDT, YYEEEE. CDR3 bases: TGTGCCAGCAGCTTGTACCGGGACAGGTTTACCGGGGAGCTGTTTTTT. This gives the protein CASSLYRDRFTGELFF.

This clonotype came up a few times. The CDR3 DNA is TGTGCCAGCACCGCAGGGAGCGGCTACACCTTC. Amino acid sequence: CASTAGSGYTF. The V call is TRBV2, the J call TRBJ1-2, with D perhaps matching TRBD1 (5 bases). Germline loops: CDR1 SNHLY, CDR2 FYNNEI. CDR3 length: 11 residues. V was clipped by 7 bases and J by 8 bases, with 11 bases between them.

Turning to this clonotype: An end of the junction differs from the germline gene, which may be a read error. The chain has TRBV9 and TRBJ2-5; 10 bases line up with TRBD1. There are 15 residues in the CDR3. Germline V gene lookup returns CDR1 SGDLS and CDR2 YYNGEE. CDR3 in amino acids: CASSPGTGERETQYF. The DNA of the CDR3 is TGTGCCAGCAGCCCAGGGACAGGGGAACGGGAGACCCAATACTTC.

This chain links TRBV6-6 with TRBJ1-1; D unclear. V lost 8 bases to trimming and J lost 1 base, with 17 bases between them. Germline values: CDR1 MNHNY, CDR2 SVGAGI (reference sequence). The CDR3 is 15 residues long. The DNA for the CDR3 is TGTGCCAGCTGGGGTGCAGCCGCGGCGAACACTGAAGCTTTCTTT. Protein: CASWGAAAANTEAFF.

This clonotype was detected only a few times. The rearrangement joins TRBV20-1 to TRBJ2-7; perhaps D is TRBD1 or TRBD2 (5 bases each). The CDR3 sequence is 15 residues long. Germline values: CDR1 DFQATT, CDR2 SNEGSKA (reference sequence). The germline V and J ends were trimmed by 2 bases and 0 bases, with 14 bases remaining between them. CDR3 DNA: TGCAGTGCTAGAAACCGGGACCTAAGCTCCTACGAGCAGTACTTC. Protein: CSARNRDLSSYEQYF.

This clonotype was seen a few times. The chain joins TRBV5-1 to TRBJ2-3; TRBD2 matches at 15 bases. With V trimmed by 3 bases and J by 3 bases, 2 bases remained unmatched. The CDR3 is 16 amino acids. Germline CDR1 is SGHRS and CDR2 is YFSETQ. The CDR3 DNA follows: TGCGCCAGCAGCTCGGGACTAGCGGGGGGAACAGATACGCAGTATTTT. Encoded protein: CASSSGLAGGTDTQYF.

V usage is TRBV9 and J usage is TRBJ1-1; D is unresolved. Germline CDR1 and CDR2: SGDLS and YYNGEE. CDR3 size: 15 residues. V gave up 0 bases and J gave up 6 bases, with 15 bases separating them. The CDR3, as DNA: TGTGCCAGCAGCGTAGGGAGCCGCGTCGGCGCTGAAGCTTTCTTT. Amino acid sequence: CASSVGSRVGAEAFF.

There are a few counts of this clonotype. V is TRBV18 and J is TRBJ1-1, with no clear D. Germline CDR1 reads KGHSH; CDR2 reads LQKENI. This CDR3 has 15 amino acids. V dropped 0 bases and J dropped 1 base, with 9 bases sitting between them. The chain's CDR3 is CASSPPSRKNTEAFF. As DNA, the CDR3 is TGTGCCAGCTCACCACCTAGCAGGAAGAACACTGAAGCTTTCTTT.

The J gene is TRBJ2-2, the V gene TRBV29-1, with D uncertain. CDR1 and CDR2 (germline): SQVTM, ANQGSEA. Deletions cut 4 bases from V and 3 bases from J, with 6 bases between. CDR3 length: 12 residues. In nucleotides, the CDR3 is TGCAGCGTTGTAAAGGACACCGGGGAGCTGTTTTTT. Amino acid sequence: CSVVKDTGELFF.

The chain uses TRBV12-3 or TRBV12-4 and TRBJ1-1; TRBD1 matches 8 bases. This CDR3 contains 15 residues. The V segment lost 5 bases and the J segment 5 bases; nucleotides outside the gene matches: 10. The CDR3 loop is CASSRRTGPLTEAFF. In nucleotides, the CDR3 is TGTGCCAGCAGTCGGCGGACAGGGCCCTTGACTGAAGCTTTCTTT.

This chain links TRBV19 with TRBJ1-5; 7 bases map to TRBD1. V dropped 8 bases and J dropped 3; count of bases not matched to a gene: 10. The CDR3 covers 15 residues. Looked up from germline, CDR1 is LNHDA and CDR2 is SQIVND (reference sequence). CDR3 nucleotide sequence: TGTGCCAGTCAAGTAGAGGGGGCGATCAATCAGCCCCAGCATTTT. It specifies CASQVEGAINQPQHF.

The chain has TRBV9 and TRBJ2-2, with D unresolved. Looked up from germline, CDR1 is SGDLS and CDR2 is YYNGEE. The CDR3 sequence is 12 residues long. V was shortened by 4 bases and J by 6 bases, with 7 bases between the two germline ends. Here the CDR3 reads CASSIFSGELFF. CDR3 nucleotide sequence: TGTGCCAGCAGCATATTCTCCGGGGAGCTGTTTTTT.

This CDR3 reads CAISDGTAASYEQYF. The CDR3 DNA follows: TGTGCCATCAGTGACGGGACGGCTGCCTCCTACGAGCAGTACTTC. This chain connects TRBV10-3 to TRBJ2-7; D tentatively fits TRBD1 or TRBD2 (5 bases each). The V end lost 3 bases, the J end lost 0 bases, and 12 bases lay between the germline ends. The germline V gene encodes CDR1 ENHRY and CDR2 SYGVKD. The CDR3 runs to 15 residues.

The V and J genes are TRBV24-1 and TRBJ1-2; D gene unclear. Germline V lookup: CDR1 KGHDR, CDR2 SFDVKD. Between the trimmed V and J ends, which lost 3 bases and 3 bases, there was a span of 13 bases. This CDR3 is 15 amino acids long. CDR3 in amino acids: CATSDPTFPDYGYTF. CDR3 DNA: TGTGCCACCAGTGATCCCACCTTTCCGGACTATGGCTACACCTTC.

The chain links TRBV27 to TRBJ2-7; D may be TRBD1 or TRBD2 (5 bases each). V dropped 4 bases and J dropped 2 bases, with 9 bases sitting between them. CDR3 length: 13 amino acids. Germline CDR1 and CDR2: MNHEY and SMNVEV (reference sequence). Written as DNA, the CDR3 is TGTGCCAGCAGTTCGGGACGGACCTACGAGCAGTACTTC. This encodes CASSSGRTYEQYF.